This passage covers 18 T cell receptor beta chains from one sample sequenced in a study of Graves' ophthalmopathy and Graves' hyperthyroidism. RNA served as the template for amplifying TCR beta CDR3 regions. The library came from an HTBI-primed first-round RT-PCR and a second-round multiplex PCR. A single record per CDR3 protein comes from TCRdb applying MiXCR to the multiplex PCR reads. Altogether a few hundred thousand distinct CDR3 sequences are present, just under 40% being singletons, with the ten largest covering about 4.2%. The sample taken for sequencing was peripheral blood or thyroid tissue (not recorded which). All receptors come from an adult man with Graves' hyperthyroidism.

This clonotype was recorded at least ten times. This chain uses TRBV5-1 with TRBJ2-2; 12 nucleotides match TRBD1. The ends lost 10 bases at V and 0 bases at J; junction bases unmatched: 7. The CDR3 is 16 residues long. Germline values: CDR1 SGHRS, CDR2 YFSETQ. The CDR3 protein is CASSGTGGANTGELFF. The CDR3 DNA follows: TGCGCCTCTTCCGGGACAGGGGGCGCGAACACCGGGGAGCTGTTTTTT.

The rearrangement links TRBV7-3 to TRBJ2-5; 7 nucleotides match TRBD2. CDR1 and CDR2 (germline): SGHTA, FQGTGA. This CDR3 is built from 13 residues. Trimming took 5 bases from V and 5 from J; bases not matched to a gene: 5. DNA of the CDR3: TGTGCCAGCAGCCCGACTAGCTCGGAGACCCAGTACTTC. Amino acid sequence: CASSPTSSETQYF.

A note on this clonotype: A much more abundant neighbour one base away suggests this may be a read error. Lacking the conserved final phenylalanine or tryptophan, this CDR3 likely reflects a read error. The chain is built from TRBV5-1 and TRBJ1-6; weak D call: TRBD1 (6 bases). Germline V gene data show CDR1 as SGHRS and CDR2 as YFSETQ. The CDR3 is made up of 17 amino acids. The chain's CDR3 is CASSVVAGEEGTSPLHL. For the CDR3, the DNA is TGTGCCAGCAGCGTAGTGGCAGGGGAAGAGGGAACTTCACCCCTCCACCTT.

On this clonotype itself: A clone one base away is much larger, so this may be a read error. This sequence joins TRBV13 and TRBJ2-7; TRBD1 matches 9 bases. The V gene end was trimmed by 7 bases and the J gene end by 5 bases; junction bases not matched to a gene: 9. This CDR3 comprises 14 residues. Per germline, CDR1 PRHDT and CDR2 FYEKMQ (reference sequence). CDR3 bases: TGTGCCAGCAACTTCGGACAGGGGTTAGACGAGCAGTACTTC. Translating it yields CASNFGQGLDEQYF.

The V call is TRBV19, the J call TRBJ1-5; D call uncertain. The V end was cut by 5 bases, the J end by 5 bases, with 13 bases between. The CDR3 has 14 residues. Germline CDR1 is LNHDA and CDR2 is SQIVND (reference sequence). CDR3 amino acids: CASSPTRSDQPQHF. CDR3 bases: TGTGCCAGTAGTCCCACACGGTCGGATCAGCCCCAGCATTTT. Complete variable domain (other parts from reference TRBV19 and TRBJ1-5): DGGITQSPKYLFRKEGQNVTLSCEQNLNHDAMYWYRQDPGQGLRLIYYSQIVNDFQKGDIAEGYSVSREKKESFPLTVTSAQKNPTAFYLCASSPTRSDQPQHFGDGTRLSIL.

This clonotype was recorded a few times. This rearrangement joins TRBV6-4 to TRBJ2-2; D unclear. Germline CDR1 is MRHNA and CDR2 is SNTAGT. The V end lost 3 bases, the J end lost 5 bases, and 10 bases lay between the germline ends. This CDR3 spans 14 amino acids. The CDR3 here is CASSEIWTTGELFF. In DNA form, the CDR3 reads TGTGCCAGCAGTGAAATTTGGACGACCGGGGAGCTGTTTTTT.

The J gene is TRBJ2-2, the V gene TRBV19; D is undetermined. The CDR3 is made up of 14 amino acids. CDR1 is LNHDA, CDR2 SQIVND, per germline (reference sequence). V was pared by 2 bases and J by 1 base, with 5 bases between. The CDR3 DNA sequence: TGTGCCAGTAGTATATCAGAGAACACCGGGGAGCTGTTTTTT. It specifies CASSISENTGELFF.

The chain combines TRBV10-3 with TRBJ2-4; maybe TRBD1 (6 bases). CDR1 and CDR2 (germline): ENHRY, SYGVKD. This CDR3 has 14 residues. V was clipped by 4 bases and J by 4 bases, with 11 bases between them. CDR3 DNA sequence: TGTGCCATCAGTGGCCCAGGGACAAAAAACATTCAGTACTTC. It encodes CAISGPGTKNIQYF.

The chain links TRBV20-1 to TRBJ1-6; 8 bases are shared with TRBD1. Germline V gene data show CDR1 as DFQATT and CDR2 as SNEGSKA (reference sequence). CDR3 length equals 13 residues. V shed 3 bases and J 11 bases; nucleotides not matched to a gene: 6. The CDR3, as DNA: TGCAGTGCTAGCGGCCAGGGGGCTGCACCCCTCCACTTT. Translation gives CSASGQGAAPLHF.

The J gene is TRBJ1-1, the V gene TRBV12-3 or TRBV12-4; no definite D call. The CDR3 sequence is 16 residues long. The V and J ends lost 3 bases and 4 bases respectively, with 18 bases between them. CDR3 residues: CASSLGGGGDFTEAFF. Here the CDR3 DNA reads TGTGCCAGCAGTTTGGGTGGAGGAGGAGACTTCACTGAAGCTTTCTTT.

The V call is TRBV13, the J call TRBJ2-3; D perhaps matches TRBD1 (6 bases). In germline, CDR1 is PRHDT, CDR2 FYEKMQ (reference sequence). Deletions cut 6 bases from V and 3 bases from J, with 13 bases between. This CDR3 contains 14 residues. CDR3 loop: CASSLFTGTDTQYF. For the CDR3, the DNA is TGTGCCAGCAGTTTATTTACAGGGACAGATACGCAGTATTTT.

This clonotype is a singleton in its sample. This likely comes from a read error, as the CDR3 has no conserved phenylalanine or tryptophan at its end. V usage is TRBV3-1 and J usage is TRBJ1-1; D is perhaps TRBD1 (6 bases). This CDR3 has 15 residues. The V gene lost 1 base and the J gene lost 3 bases, with 12 bases spanning the gap. Germline V gene sequence: CDR1 LGHDT, CDR2 YNNKEL (reference sequence). The CDR3 sequence: CASSQGARTDTEAFL. In DNA form, the CDR3 reads TGTGCCAGCAGCCAAGGAGCTAGGACAGACACTGAAGCTTTCCTT.

V gene TRBV7-9 combines with J gene TRBJ2-7; 9 bases line up with TRBD1. Per the germline V gene, CDR1 is SEHNR and CDR2 is FQNEAQ (reference sequence). J gave up 4 bases and V 5 bases, and 12 bases lay outside the gene matches. The CDR3 runs to 16 residues. CDR3: CASSEAGTGLLYEQYF. CDR3 coding DNA: TGTGCCAGCAGCGAGGCCGGGACAGGGCTTCTTTACGAGCAGTACTTC.

V and J are TRBV11-2 and TRBJ2-4; weak D call: TRBD1 (5 bases). Trimming removed 2 bases from V and 6 bases from J, with 11 bases in between. The CDR3 loop spans 14 amino acids. Germline-derived CDR1 and CDR2 are SGHAT and FQNNGV. Written as DNA, the CDR3 is TGTGCCAGCAGCTTATCGGCAGGGATAAACATTCAGTACTTC. Translation gives CASSLSAGINIQYF.

Points on this clonotype: A read error may produce the germline difference seen at one junction end. The chain combines TRBV7-6 with TRBJ2-5; 10 bases are shared with TRBD1. Germline CDR1 reads SGHVS; CDR2 reads FNYEAQ. The CDR3 extends over 15 amino acids. The CDR3 here is CASSFDRGRQGTQYF. In DNA form, the CDR3 reads TGTGCCAGCAGCTTCGACAGGGGGCGGCAAGGGACCCAGTACTTC. The full variable domain, its missing parts supplied by reference TRBV7-6 and TRBJ2-5, is GAGVSQSPRYKVTKRGQDVALRCDPISGHVSLYWYRQALGQGPEFLTYFNYEAQQDKSGLPNDRFSAERPEGSISTLTIQRTEQRDSAMYRCASSFDRGRQGTQYFGPGTRLLVL.

The V and J genes are TRBV14 and TRBJ1-1; D call uncertain. This CDR3 has 12 residues. In germline, CDR1 is SGHDN, CDR2 FVKESK. The V end lost 5 bases, the J end lost 8 bases, and 12 bases lay between the germline ends. CDR3: CASSSVGLEAFF. The CDR3 bases are TGTGCCAGCAGCTCTGTCGGTTTAGAAGCTTTCTTT.

This clonotype was recorded at least ten times. V gene TRBV5-4 combines with J gene TRBJ2-5, with 14 bases fitting TRBD2. The germline V gene has CDR1 SGHNT and CDR2 YYREEE (reference sequence). Germline trimming cut 4 bases from V and 3 bases from J; bases unmatched to any gene: 5. The CDR3 is made up of 16 amino acids. Written as DNA, the CDR3 is TGTGCCAGCAGCCTCAGACTAGCGGGGGGGAAAGAGACCCAGTACTTC. This gives the protein CASSLRLAGGKETQYF.

This sequence joins TRBV10-1 and TRBJ2-5; D perhaps matches TRBD2 (6 bases). The J call may be mistaken, given a closer DNA end match to TRBJ2-1. This CDR3 region has 14 residues. The germline gives CDR1 WNHNN, CDR2 SYGVQD (reference sequence). CDR3 sequence: CASSGDAGLDEQFF. As DNA, the CDR3 is TGCGCCAGCAGTGGGGACGCGGGGCTCGATGAGCAGTTCTTC.